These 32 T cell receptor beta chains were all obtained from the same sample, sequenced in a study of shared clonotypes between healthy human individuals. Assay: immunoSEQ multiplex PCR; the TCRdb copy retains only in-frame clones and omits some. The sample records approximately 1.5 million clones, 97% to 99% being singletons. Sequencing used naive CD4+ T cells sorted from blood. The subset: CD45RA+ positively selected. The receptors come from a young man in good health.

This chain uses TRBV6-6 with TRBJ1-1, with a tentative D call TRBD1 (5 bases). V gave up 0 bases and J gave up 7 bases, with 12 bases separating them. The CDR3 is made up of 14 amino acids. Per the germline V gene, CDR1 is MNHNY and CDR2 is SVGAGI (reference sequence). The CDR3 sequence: CASSYSFRVDEAFF. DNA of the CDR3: TGTGCCAGCAGTTACTCGTTCAGGGTCGATGAAGCTTTCTTT.

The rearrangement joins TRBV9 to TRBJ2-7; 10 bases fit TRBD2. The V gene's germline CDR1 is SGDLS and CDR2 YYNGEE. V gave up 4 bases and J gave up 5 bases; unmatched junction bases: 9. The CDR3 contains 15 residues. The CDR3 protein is CASSPGVAGGNEQYF. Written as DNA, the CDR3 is TGTGCCAGCAGCCCGGGGGTAGCGGGAGGAAACGAGCAGTACTTC.

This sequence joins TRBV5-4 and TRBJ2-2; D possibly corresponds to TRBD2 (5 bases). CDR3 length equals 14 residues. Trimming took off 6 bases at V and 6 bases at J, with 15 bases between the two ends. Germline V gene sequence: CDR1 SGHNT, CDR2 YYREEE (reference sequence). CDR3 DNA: TGTGCCAGCAAAACAACGGGTAGCGCCGGGGAGCTGTTTTTT. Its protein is CASKTTGSAGELFF.

CDR3 loop: CASSLGYAYEQYF. CDR3 bases: TGCGCCAGCAGCTTGGGCTACGCTTACGAGCAGTACTTC. This chain uses TRBV5-1 with TRBJ2-7; no definite D call. V shed 0 bases and J shed 4 bases, with 8 bases lying between them. Per germline, CDR1 SGHRS and CDR2 YFSETQ. This CDR3 has 13 amino acids.

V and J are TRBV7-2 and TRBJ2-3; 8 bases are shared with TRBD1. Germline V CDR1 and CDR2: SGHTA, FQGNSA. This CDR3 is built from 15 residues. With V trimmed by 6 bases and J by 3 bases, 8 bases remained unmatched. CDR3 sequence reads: CASSGDRLPTDTQYF. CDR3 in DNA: TGTGCCAGCAGTGGGGACAGGCTTCCGACAGATACGCAGTATTTT.

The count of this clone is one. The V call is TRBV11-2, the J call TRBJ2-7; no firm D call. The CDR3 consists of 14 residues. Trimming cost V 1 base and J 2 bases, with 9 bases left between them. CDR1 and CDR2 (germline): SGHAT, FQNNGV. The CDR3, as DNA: TGTGCCAGCAGCTTAGGGCACAGAACCTACGAGCAGTACTTC. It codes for CASSLGHRTYEQYF.

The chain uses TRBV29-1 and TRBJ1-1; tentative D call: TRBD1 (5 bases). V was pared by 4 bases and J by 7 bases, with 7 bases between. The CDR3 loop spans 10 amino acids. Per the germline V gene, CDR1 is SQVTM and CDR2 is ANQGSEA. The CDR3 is CSVGQFEAFF. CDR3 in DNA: TGCAGCGTTGGACAGTTTGAAGCTTTCTTT.

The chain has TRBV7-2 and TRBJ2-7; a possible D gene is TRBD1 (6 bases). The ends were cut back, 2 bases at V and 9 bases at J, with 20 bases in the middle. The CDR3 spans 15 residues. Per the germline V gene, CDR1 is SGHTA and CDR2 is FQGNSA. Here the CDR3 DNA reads TGTGCCAGCAGCTTACTCCCAGGGGCAACCTATGGGCAGTACTTC. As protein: CASSLLPGATYGQYF.

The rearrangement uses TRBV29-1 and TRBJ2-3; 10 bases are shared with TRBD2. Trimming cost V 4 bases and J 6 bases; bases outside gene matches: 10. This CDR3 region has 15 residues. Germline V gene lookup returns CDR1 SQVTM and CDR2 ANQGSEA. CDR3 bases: TGCAGCGTTGTTGATAGCGGGAGGATTACGGATACGCAGTATTTT. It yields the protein CSVVDSGRITDTQYF.

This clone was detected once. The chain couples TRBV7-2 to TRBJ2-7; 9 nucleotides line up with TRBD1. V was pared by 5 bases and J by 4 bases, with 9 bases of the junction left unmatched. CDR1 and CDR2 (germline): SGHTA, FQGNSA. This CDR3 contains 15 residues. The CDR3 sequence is CASSLEGQGGYEQYF. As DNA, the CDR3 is TGTGCCAGCAGCCTAGAGGGACAGGGAGGTTACGAGCAGTACTTC.

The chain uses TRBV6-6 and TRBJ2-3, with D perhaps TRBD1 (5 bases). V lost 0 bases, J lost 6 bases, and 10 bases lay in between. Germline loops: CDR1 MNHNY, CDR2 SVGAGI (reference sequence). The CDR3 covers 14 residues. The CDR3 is CASSYSAGLDTQYF. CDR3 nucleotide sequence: TGTGCCAGCAGTTACTCGGCAGGGTTGGATACGCAGTATTTT.

The CDR3 sequence: CASSSLWGRRGITKNIQYF. The CDR3 DNA reads as TGTGCCAGCAGCTCCTTATGGGGGAGGAGGGGTATTACCAAAAACATTCAGTACTTC. This rearrangement joins TRBV11-2 to TRBJ2-4; D perhaps matches TRBD2 (6 bases). CDR1 SGHAT and CDR2 FQNNGV come from the germline V gene. V was pared by 4 bases and J by 2 bases, with 24 bases between. CDR3 length: 19 amino acids.

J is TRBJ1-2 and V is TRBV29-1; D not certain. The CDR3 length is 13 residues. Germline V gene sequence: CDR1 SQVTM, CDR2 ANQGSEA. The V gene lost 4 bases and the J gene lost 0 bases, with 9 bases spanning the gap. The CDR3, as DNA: TGCAGCGTTGCGGCGATAACTAACTATGGCTACACCTTC. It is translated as CSVAAITNYGYTF.

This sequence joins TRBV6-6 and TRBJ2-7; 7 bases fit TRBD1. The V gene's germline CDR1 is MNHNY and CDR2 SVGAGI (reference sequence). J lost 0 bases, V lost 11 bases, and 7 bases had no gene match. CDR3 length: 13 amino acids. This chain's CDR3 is CAVAGTDSYEQYF. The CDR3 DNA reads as TGTGCCGTAGCCGGGACAGACTCCTACGAGCAGTACTTC.

The CDR3 nucleotides read TGTGCCAGCAGCTTGGGCGGGACAGGGTACACAGATACGCAGTATTTT. Translation gives CASSLGGTGYTDTQYF. The chain links TRBV5-4 to TRBJ2-3, with 9 bases identical to TRBD1. After removal of 0 bases from V and 2 bases from J, the junction contained 4 bases not matched to a gene. Germline V gene sequence: CDR1 SGHNT, CDR2 YYREEE (reference sequence). This CDR3 spans 16 amino acids.

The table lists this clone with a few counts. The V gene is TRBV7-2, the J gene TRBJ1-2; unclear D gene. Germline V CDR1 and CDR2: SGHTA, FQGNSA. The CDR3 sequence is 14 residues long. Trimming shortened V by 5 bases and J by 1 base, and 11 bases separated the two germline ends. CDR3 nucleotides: TGTGCCAGCAGCCCCGACCGAAATAACTATGGCTACACCTTC. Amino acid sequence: CASSPDRNNYGYTF.

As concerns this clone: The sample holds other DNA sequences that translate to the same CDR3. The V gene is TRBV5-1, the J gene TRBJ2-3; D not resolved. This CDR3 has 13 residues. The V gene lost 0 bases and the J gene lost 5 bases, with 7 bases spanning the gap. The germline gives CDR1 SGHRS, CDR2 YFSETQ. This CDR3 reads CASSLASGDTQYF. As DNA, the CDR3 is TGCGCCAGCAGCTTGGCCTCGGGAGATACGCAGTATTTT.

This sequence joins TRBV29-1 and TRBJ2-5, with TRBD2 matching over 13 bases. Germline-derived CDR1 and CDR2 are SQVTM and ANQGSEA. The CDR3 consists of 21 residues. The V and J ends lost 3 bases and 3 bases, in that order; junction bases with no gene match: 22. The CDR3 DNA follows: TGCAGCGTTGATGAGGGGATGGGACTAGCGGGAATGTTTAGGGAGGAAGAGACCCAGTACTTC. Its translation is CSVDEGMGLAGMFREEETQYF.

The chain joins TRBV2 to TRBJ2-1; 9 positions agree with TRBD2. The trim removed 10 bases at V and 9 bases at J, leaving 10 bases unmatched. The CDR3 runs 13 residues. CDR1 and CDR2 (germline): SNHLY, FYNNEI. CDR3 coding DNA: TGTGCCACCGAGCGGGAGGACTTAGGTGAGCAGTTCTTC. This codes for CATEREDLGEQFF.

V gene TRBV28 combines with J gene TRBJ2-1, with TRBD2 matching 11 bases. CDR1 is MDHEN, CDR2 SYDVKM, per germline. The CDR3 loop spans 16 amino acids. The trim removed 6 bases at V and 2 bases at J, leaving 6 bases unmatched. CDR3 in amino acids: CASRTLAGATYNEQFF. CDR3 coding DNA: TGTGCCAGCAGAACACTAGCGGGGGCCACCTACAATGAGCAGTTCTTC.

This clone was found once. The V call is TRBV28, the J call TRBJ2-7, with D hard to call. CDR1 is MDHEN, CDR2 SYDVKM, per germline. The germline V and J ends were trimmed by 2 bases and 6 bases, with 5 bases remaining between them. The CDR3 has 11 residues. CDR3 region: CASSLVTEQYF. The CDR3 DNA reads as TGTGCCAGCAGTTTAGTAACCGAGCAGTACTTC.

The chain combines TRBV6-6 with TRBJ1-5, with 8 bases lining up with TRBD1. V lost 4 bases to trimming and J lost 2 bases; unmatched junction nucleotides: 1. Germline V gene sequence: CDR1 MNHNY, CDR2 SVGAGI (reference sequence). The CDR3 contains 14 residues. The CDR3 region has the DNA TGTGCCAGCAGTTCAGGGGGCGGCAATCAGCCCCAGCATTTT. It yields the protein CASSSGGGNQPQHF.

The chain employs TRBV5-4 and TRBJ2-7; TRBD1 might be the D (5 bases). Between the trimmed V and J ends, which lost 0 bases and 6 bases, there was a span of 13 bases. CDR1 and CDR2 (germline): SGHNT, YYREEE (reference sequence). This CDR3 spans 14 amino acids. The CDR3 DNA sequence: TGTGCCAGCAGCTTGGTAGTCCAGGGTGGCGAGCAGTACTTC. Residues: CASSLVVQGGEQYF.

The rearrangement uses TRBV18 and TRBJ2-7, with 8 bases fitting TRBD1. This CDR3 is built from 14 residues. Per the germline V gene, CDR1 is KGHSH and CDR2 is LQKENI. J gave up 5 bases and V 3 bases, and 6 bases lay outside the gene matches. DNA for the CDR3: TGTGCCAGCTCACCCCCGGGACAGGTTAACGAGCAGTACTTC. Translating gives CASSPPGQVNEQYF.

CDR3 nucleotide sequence: TGCGCCAGCAGTCCCAGTAGCAATCAGCCCCAGCATTTT. Translated, it gives CASSPSSNQPQHF. The chain recombines TRBV5-1 with TRBJ1-5; D remains ambiguous. Per the germline V gene, CDR1 is SGHRS and CDR2 is YFSETQ. V was shortened by 5 bases and J by 0 bases, with 6 bases between the two germline ends. The CDR3 is made up of 13 amino acids.

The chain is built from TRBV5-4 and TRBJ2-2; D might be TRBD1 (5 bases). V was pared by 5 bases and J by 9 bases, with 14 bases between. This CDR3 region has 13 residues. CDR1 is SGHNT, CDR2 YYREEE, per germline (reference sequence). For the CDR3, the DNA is TGTGCCAGCAGGGTCCAGGGTCGGCGGGAGCTGTTTTTT. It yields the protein CASRVQGRRELFF.

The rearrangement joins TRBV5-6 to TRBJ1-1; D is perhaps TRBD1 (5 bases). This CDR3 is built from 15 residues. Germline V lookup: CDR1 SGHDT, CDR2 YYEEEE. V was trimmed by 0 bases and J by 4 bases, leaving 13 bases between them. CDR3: CASSLVRRGGTEAFF. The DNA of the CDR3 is TGTGCCAGCAGCTTGGTTCGGAGGGGAGGCACTGAAGCTTTCTTT.

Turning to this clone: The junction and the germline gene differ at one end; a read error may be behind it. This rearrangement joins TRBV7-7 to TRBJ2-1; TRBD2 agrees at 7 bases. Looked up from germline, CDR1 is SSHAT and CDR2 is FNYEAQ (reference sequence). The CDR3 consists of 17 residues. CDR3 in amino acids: CASSPSLGEGQDNEQFF. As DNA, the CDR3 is TGTGCTAGCAGCCCGAGTTTGGGGGAGGGCCAAGACAATGAGCAGTTCTTC.

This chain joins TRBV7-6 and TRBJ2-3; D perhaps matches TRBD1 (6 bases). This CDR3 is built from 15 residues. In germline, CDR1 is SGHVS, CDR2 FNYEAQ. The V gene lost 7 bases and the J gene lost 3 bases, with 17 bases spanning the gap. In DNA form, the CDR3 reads TGTGCCAGCACCCTCGCCGGGACAAGTACAGATACGCAGTATTTT. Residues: CASTLAGTSTDTQYF.

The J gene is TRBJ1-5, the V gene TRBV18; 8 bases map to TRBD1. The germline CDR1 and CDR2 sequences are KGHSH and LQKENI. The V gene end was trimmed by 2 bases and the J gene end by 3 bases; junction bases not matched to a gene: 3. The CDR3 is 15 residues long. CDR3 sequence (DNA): TGTGCCAGCTCACCAGGCAGGGGGCCCAATCAGCCCCAGCATTTT. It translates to CASSPGRGPNQPQHF.

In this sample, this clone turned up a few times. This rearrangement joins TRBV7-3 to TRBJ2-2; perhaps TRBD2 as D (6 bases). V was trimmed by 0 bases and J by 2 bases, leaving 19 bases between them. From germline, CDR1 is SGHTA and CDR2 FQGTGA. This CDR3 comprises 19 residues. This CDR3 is CASSLTIRGISGNTGELFF. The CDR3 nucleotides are TGTGCCAGCAGCTTAACGATTCGAGGTATTAGCGGTAACACCGGGGAGCTGTTTTTT.

The CDR3 here is CASSLNNLLYGYTF. DNA for the CDR3: TGTGCCAGCAGCTTAAATAATCTCCTCTATGGCTACACCTTC. This chain links TRBV7-8 with TRBJ1-2; D gene ambiguous. V was cut by 2 bases and J by 4 bases, with 11 bases left in between. The CDR3 sequence is 14 residues long. Germline lookup yields CDR1 SGHVS and CDR2 FQNEAQ.